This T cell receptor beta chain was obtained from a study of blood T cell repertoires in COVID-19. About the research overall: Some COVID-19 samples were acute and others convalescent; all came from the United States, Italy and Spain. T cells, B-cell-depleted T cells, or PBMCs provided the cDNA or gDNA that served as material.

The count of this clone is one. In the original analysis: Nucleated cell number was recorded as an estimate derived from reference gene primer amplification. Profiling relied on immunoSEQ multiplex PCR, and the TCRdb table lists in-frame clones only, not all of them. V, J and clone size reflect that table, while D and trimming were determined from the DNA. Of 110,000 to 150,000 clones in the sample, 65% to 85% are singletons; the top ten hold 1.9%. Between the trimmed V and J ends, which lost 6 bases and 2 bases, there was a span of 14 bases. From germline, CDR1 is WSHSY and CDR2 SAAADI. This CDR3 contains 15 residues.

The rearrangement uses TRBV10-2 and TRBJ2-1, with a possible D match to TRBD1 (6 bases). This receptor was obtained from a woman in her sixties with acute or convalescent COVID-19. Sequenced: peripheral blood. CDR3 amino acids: CASRSQGTTYNEQFF. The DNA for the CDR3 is TGCGCCAGCAGAAGCCAGGGGACCACCTACAATGAGCAGTTCTTC.